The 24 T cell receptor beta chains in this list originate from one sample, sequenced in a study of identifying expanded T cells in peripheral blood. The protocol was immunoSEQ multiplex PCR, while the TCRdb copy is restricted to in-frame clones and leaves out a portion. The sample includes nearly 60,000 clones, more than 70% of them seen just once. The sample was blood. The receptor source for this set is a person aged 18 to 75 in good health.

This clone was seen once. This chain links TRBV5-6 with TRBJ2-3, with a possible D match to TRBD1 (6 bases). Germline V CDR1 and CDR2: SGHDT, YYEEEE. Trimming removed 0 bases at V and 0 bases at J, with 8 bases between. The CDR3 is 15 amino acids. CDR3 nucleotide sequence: TGTGCCAGCAGCTTGGCCAGGGGAAGCACAGATACGCAGTATTTT. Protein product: CASSLARGSTDTQYF.

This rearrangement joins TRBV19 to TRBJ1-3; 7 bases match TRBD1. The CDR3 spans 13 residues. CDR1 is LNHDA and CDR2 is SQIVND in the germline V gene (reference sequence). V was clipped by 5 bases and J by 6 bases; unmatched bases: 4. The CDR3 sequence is CASSYGTANTIYF. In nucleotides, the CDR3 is TGTGCCAGTAGTTACGGGACAGCAAACACCATATATTTT.

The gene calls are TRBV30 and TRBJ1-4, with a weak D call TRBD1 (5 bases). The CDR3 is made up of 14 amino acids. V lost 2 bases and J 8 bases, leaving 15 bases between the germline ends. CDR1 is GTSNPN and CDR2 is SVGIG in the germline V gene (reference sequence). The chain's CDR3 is CAWSHGAGNEKLFF. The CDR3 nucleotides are TGTGCCTGGAGTCACGGGGCTGGCAACGAAAAACTGTTTTTT.

The CDR3 reads CASSYQGGDEKLFF. The DNA of the CDR3 is TGTGCCAGCAGTTACCAGGGAGGAGATGAAAAACTGTTTTTT. The chain couples TRBV6-6 to TRBJ1-4, with TRBD1 as a possible D gene (5 bases). The V gene lost 2 bases and the J gene lost 6 bases, with 10 bases spanning the gap. Germline assignment: CDR1 MNHNY and CDR2 SVGAGI (reference sequence). CDR3 length equals 14 residues.

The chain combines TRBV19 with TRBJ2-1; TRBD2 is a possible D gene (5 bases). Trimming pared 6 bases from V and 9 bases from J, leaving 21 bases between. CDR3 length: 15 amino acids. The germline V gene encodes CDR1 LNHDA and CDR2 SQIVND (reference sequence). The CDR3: CASRGRGPDGGEQFF. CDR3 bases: TGTGCCAGTAGAGGTAGAGGGCCAGACGGCGGTGAGCAGTTCTTC. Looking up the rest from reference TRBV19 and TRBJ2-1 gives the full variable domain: DGGITQSPKYLFRKEGQNVTLSCEQNLNHDAMYWYRQDPGQGLRLIYYSQIVNDFQKGDIAEGYSVSREKKESFPLTVTSAQKNPTAFYLCASRGRGPDGGEQFFGPGTRLTVL.

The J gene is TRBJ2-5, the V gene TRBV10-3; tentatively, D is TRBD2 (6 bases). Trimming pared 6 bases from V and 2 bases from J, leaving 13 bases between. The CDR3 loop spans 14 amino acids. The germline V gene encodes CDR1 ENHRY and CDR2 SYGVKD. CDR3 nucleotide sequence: TGTGCCATCAGATCCGGGACTCCTCAAGAGACCCAGTACTTC. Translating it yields CAIRSGTPQETQYF.

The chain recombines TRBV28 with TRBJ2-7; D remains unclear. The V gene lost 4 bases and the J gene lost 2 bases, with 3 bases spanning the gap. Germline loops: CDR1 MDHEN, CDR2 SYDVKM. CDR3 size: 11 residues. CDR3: CASSSTYEQYF. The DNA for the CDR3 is TGTGCCAGCAGTTCAACCTACGAGCAGTACTTC. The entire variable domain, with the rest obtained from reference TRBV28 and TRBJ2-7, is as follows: DVKVTQSSRYLVKRTGEKVFLECVQDMDHENMFWYRQDPGLGLRLIYFSYDVKMKEKGDIPEGYSVSREKKERFSLILESASTNQTSMYLCASSSTYEQYFGPGTRLTVT.

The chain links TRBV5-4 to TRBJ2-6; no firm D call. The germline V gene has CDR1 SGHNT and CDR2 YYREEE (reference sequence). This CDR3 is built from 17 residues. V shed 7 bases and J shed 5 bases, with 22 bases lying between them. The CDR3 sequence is CASARSYQTSRANVLTF. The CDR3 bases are TGTGCCAGCGCTAGATCGTACCAGACAAGTCGGGCCAACGTCCTGACTTTC. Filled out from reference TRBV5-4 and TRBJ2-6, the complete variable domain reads ETGVTQSPTHLIKTRGQQVTLRCSSQSGHNTVSWYQQALGQGPQFIFQYYREEENGRGNFPPRFSGLQFPNYSSELNVNALELDDSALYLCASARSYQTSRANVLTFGAGSRLTVL.

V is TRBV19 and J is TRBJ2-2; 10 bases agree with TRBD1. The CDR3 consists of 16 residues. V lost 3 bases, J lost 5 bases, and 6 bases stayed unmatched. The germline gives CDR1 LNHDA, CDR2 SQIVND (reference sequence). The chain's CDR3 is CASSIRGQGWTGELFF. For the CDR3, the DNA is TGTGCCAGTAGTATCCGGGGACAGGGGTGGACCGGGGAGCTGTTTTTT.

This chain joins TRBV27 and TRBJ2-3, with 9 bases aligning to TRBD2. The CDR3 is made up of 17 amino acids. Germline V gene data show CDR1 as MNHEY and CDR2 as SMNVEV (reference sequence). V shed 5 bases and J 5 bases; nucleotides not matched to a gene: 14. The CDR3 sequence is CASSPIPQRGAGDTQYF. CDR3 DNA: TGTGCCAGCAGTCCAATTCCCCAGCGGGGGGCGGGAGATACGCAGTATTTT.

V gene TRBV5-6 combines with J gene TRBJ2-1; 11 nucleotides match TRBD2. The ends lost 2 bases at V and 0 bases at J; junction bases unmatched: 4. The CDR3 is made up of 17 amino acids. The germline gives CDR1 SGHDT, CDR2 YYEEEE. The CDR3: CASSLGTSGISYNEQFF. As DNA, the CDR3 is TGTGCCAGCAGCTTAGGGACTAGCGGCATCTCCTACAATGAGCAGTTCTTC. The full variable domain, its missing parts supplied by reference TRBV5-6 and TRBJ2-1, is DAGVTQSPTHLIKTRGQQVTLRCSPKSGHDTVSWYQQALGQGPQFIFQYYEEEERQRGNFPDRFSGHQFPNYSSELNVNALLLGDSALYLCASSLGTSGISYNEQFFGPGTRLTVL.

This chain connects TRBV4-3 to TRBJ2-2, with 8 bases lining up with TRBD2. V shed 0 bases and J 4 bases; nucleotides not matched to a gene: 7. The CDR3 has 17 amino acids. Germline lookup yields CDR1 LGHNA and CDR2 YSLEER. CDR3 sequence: CASSQDWGLGRTGELFF. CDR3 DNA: TGCGCCAGCAGCCAAGATTGGGGACTAGGACGCACCGGGGAGCTGTTTTTT.

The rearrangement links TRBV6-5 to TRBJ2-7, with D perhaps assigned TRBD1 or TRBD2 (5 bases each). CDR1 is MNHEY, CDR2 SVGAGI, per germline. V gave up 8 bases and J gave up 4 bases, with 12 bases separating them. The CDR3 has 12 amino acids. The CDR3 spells CASWGFQYEQYF. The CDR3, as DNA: TGTGCCAGCTGGGGGTTTCAGTACGAGCAGTACTTC.

Written as DNA, the CDR3 is TGTGCCAGCAGTAGGGGGAGTCGGGGGGACACTGAAGCTTTCTTT. The encoded protein is CASSRGSRGDTEAFF. This chain links TRBV6-5 with TRBJ1-1, with TRBD1 as a possible D gene (6 bases). Looked up from germline, CDR1 is MNHEY and CDR2 is SVGAGI. The V and J ends lost 5 bases and 3 bases respectively, with 16 bases between them. The CDR3 runs 15 residues.

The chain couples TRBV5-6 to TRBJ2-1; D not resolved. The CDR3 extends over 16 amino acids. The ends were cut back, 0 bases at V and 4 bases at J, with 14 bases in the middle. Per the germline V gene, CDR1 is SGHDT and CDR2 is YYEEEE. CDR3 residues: CASSLGRWRNYNEQFF. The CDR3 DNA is TGTGCCAGCAGCTTGGGCCGATGGCGGAATTACAATGAGCAGTTCTTC.

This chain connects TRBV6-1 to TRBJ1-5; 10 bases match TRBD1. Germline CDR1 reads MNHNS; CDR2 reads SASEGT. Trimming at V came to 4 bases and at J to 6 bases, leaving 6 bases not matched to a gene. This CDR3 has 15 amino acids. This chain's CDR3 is CASSASGQGFQPQHF. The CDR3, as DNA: TGTGCCAGCAGTGCCTCGGGACAGGGGTTTCAGCCCCAGCATTTT.

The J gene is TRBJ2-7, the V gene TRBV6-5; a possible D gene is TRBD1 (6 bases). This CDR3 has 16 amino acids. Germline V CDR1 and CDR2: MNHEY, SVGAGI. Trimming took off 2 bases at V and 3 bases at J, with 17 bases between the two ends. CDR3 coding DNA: TGTGCCAGCAGTTACGGTATAGTGGGCAGGGGCTACGAGCAGTACTTC. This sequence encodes CASSYGIVGRGYEQYF.

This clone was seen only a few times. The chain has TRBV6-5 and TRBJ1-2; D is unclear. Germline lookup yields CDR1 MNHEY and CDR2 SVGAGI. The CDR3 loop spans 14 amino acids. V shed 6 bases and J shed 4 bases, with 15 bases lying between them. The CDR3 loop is CASSSLGRAYGYTF. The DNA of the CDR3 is TGTGCCAGCAGCTCGCTGGGGAGGGCCTATGGCTACACCTTC.

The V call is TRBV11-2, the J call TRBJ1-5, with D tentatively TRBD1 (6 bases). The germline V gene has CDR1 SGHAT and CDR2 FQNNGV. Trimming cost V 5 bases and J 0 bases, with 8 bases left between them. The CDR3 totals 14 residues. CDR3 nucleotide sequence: TGTGCCAGCAGCCAGGGGAATAGCAATCAGCCCCAGCATTTT. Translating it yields CASSQGNSNQPQHF.

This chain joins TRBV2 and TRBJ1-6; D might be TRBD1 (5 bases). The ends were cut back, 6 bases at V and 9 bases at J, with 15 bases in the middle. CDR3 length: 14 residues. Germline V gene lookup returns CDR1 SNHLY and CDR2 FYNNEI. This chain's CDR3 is CASRGAGGGSPLHF. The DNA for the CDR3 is TGTGCCAGCAGAGGGGCCGGGGGTGGTTCACCCCTCCACTTT.

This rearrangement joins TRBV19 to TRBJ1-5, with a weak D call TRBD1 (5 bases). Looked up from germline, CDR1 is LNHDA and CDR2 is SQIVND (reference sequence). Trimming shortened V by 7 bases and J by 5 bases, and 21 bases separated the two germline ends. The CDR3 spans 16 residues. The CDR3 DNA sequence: TGTGCCAGTAAGGTTCAGGGTCGGGGTGCGGATCAGCCCCAGCATTTT. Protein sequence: CASKVQGRGADQPQHF.

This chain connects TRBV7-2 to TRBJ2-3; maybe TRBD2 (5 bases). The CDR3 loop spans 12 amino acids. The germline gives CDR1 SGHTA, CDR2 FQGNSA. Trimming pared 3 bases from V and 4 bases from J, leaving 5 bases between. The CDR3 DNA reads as TGTGCCAGCAGCTTGGAGGCAGATACGCAGTATTTT. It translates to CASSLEADTQYF. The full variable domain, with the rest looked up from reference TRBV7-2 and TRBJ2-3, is GAGVSQSPSNKVTEKGKDVELRCDPISGHTALYWYRQSLGQGLEFLIYFQGNSAPDKSGLPSDRFSAERTGGSVSTLTIQRTQQEDSAVYLCASSLEADTQYFGPGTRLTVL.

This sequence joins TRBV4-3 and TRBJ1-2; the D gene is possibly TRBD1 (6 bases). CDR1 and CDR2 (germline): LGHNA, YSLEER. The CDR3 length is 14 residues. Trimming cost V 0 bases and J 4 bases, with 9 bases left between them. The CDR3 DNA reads TGCGCCAGCAGCCAAGACGGGGGCCGCTATGGCTACACCTTC. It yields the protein CASSQDGGRYGYTF.

DNA for the CDR3: TGTGCCAGCTCACCCCGGGCCTTGAAGAACAATGAGCAGTTCTTC. This gives the protein CASSPRALKNNEQFF. This chain joins TRBV18 and TRBJ2-1; D unresolved. The V gene's germline CDR1 is KGHSH and CDR2 LQKENI. The V gene lost 3 bases and the J gene lost 5 bases, with 14 bases spanning the gap. The length of the CDR3 is 15 residues. Variable domain in full (rest from reference TRBV18 and TRBJ2-1): NAGVMQNPRHLVRRRGQEARLRCSPMKGHSHVYWYRQLPEEGLKFMVYLQKENIIDESGMPKERFSAEFPKEGPSILRIQQVVRGDSAAYFCASSPRALKNNEQFFGPGTRLTVL.